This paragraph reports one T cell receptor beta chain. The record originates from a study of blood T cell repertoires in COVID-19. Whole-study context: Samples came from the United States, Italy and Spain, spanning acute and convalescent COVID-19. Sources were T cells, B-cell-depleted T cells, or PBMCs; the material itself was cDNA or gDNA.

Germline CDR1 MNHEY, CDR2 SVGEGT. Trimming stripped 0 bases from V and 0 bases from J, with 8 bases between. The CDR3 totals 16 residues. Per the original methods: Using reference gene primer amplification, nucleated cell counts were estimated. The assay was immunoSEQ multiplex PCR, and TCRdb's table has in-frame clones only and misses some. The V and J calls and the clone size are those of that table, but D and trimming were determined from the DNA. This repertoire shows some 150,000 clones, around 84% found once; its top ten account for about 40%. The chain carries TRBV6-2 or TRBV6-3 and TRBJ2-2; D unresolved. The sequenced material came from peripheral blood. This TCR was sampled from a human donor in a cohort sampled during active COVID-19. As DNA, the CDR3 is TGTGCCAGCAGTTACTCTTCGCCAGCGAACACCGGGGAGCTGTTTTTT. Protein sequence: CASSYSSPANTGELFF.